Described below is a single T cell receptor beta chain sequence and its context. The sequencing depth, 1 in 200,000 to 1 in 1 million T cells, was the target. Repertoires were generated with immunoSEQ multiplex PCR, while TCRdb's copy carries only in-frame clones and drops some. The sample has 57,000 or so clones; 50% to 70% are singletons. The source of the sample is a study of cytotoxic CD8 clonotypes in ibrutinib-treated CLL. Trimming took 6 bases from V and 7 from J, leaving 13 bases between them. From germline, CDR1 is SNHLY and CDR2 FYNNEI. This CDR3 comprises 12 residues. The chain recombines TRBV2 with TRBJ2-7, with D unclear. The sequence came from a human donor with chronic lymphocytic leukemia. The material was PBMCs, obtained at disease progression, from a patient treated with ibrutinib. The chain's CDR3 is CASSLVTGEQYF. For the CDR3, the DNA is TGTGCCAGCAGCCTAGTCACCGGTGAGCAGTACTTC.